This TCR beta chain is from a study of CD8 T cells in Susac syndrome. TCR beta from blood CD8+ and CD4+ T cells was sequenced. Controls matched for age and sex were healthy donors. An input of 0.5 to 1 ug of RNA was subjected to reverse transcription using random hexamers. Amplification of the TCR beta CDR3 was carried out by immunoSEQ multiplex PCR, which spanned a total of 54 Vbeta and 13 Jbeta segments. TCRdb itself ran the immunoSEQ multiplex PCR reads through MiXCR, one entry per CDR3 protein. The sample holds approximately 160,000 distinct CDR3 sequences, 92% seen once. Trimming removed 8 bases at V and 3 bases at J, with 10 bases between. Germline-derived CDR1 and CDR2 are MDHEN and SYDVKM. The CDR3 has 12 amino acids.

The V and J genes are TRBV28 and TRBJ2-5; tentative D call: TRBD2 (5 bases). The sample taken for sequencing was CD4+ T cells from PBMCs. The receptor was derived from a human donor in good health. The CDR3 is CASAKREETQYF. The CDR3 nucleotides are TGTGCCAGCGCCAAGAGGGAAGAGACCCAGTACTTC.